This T cell receptor (beta chain) was found in a study of brain T cells in children with intractable seizures. As concerns this clone: As yet, its antigen is unknown.

The assay was immunoSEQ multiplex PCR, and TCRdb's table has in-frame clones only and misses some. In the table there are roughly 69,000 clones, approximately 94% of which are singletons. The CDR3 spans 13 residues. Trimming removed 3 bases from V and 2 bases from J, with 5 bases in between. Germline V gives CDR1 MNHNY, CDR2 SVGAGI (reference sequence). Only cases whose brain tissue showed the highest T cell transcript signatures were sequenced. Pre-surgery treatment included at least one anti-epileptic drug. Whole-study results and caveats: Patients' HCMV serostatus was unknown; virus specificity rests on CDR3 similarity alone.

The specimen comprised peripheral blood, sampled at surgery. The TCR comes from a boy in the first two years of life with focal cortical dysplasia and intractable seizures. V is TRBV6-6 and J is TRBJ2-1; D gene unclear. CDR3 in DNA: TGTGCCAGCAGTTATGGGGCCTACAATGAGCAGTTCTTC. Translating it yields CASSYGAYNEQFF.